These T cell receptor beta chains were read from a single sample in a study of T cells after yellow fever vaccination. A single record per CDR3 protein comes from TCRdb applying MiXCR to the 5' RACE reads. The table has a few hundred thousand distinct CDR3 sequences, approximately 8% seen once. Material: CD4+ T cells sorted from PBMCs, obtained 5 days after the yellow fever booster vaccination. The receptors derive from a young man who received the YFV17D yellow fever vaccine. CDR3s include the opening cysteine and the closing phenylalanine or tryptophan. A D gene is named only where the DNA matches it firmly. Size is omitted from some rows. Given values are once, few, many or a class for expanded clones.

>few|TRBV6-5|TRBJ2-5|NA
CASSYGGGRLETQYF
TGTGCCAGCAGTTACGGGGGGGGCCGGTTGGAGACCCAGTACTTC
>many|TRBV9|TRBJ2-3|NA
CASSIGTTENTQYF
TGTGCCAGCAGCATCGGGACGACGGAAAATACGCAGTATTTT
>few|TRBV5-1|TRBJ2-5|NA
CASSLSSAQETQYF
TGCGCCAGCAGCTTGTCTAGCGCGCAAGAGACCCAGTACTTC
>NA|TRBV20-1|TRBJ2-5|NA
CSASGASIETQYF
TGCAGTGCTAGTGGAGCTAGTATCGAGACCCAGTACTTC
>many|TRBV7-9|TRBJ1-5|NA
CASSVQGDQPQHF
TGTGCCAGCAGCGTACAGGGTGATCAGCCCCAGCATTTT
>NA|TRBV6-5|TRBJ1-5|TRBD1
CASRDRINQPQHF
TGTGCCAGCCGGGACAGGATCAATCAGCCCCAGCATTTT
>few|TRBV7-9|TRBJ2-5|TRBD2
CASSPGLARGQETQYF
TGTGCCAGCAGCCCCGGACTAGCGAGGGGGCAAGAGACCCAGTACTTC
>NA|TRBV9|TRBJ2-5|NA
CASSGRAGNQETQYF
TGTGCCAGCAGCGGTCGGGCGGGGAACCAAGAGACCCAGTACTTC
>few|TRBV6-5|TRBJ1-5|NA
CASSYGNSNQPQHF
TGTGCCAGCAGTTACGGGAATAGCAATCAGCCCCAGCATTTT
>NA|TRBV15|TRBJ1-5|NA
CATSSDPRAYGQPQHF
TGTGCCACCAGCAGTGATCCACGAGCGTATGGTCAGCCCCAGCATTTT
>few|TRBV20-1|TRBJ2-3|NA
CSAISSGGVDTQYF
TGCAGTGCTATTTCTTCGGGGGGCGTGGATACGCAGTATTTT
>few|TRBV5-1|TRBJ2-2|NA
CASSAPGTTGELFF
TGCGCCAGCAGCGCCCCAGGGACGACCGGGGAGCTGTTTTTT
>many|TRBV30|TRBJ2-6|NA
CAWSRVGANVLTF
TGTGCCTGGAGCCGGGTTGGGGCCAACGTCCTGACTTTC
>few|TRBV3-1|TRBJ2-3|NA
CASSQGRRTDTQYF
TGTGCCAGCAGCCAAGGCCGACGCACAGATACGCAGTATTTT
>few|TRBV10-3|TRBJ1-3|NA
CAISESSASGNTIYF
TGTGCCATCAGTGAGTCGAGTGCCTCTGGAAACACCATATATTTT
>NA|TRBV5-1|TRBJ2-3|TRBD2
CASSTGLDATTDTQYF
TGCGCCAGCAGCACGGGACTAGACGCCACCACAGATACGCAGTATTTT
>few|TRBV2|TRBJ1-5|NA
CASSDGYSNQPQHF
TGTGCCAGCAGTGACGGATATAGCAATCAGCCCCAGCATTTT
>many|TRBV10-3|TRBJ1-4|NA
CAISDWAANEKLFF
TGTGCCATCAGTGATTGGGCAGCTAATGAAAAACTGTTTTTT
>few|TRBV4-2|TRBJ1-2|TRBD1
CASSQVGQGNYGYTF
TGTGCCAGCAGCCAAGTTGGACAGGGCAACTATGGCTACACCTTC
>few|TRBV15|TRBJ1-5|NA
CATSRESTHQPQHF
TGTGCCACCAGCAGAGAATCGACACATCAGCCCCAGCATTTT
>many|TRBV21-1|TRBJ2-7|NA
CASPYVYEQYF
TGTGCCAGCCCCTATGTTTACGAGCAGTACTTC
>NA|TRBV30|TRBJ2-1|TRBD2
CAWNSGGTMAYNEQFF
TGTGCCTGGAATAGCGGGGGTACCATGGCCTACAATGAGCAGTTCTTC
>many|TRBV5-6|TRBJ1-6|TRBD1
CASTQRTGAMHSPLHF
TGTGCCAGCACCCAACGGACAGGGGCGATGCATTCACCCCTCCACTTT
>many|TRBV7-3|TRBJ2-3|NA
CASSLNPQGTDTQYF
TGTGCCAGCAGCTTAAATCCCCAGGGAACAGATACGCAGTATTTT
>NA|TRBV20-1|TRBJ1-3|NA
CSARYSNSGNTIYF
TGCAGTGCTAGATACTCGAACTCTGGAAACACCATATATTTT
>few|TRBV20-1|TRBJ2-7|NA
CSAYWAGAHEQYF
TGCAGTGCCTACTGGGCGGGGGCCCACGAGCAGTACTTC
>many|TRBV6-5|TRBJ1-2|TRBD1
CASSYQQGEGYGYTF
TGTGCCAGCAGTTACCAACAGGGGGAAGGGTATGGCTACACCTTC
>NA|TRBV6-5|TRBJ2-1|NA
CASSYSGVKQFF
TGTGCCAGCAGTTACTCTGGGGTTAAGCAGTTCTTC
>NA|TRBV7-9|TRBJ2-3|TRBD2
CASSSSPAGRYTQYF
TGTGCCAGCAGCTCCTCACCTGCCGGGAGGTATACGCAGTATTTT
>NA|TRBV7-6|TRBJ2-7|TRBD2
CASSETSGGTVYEQYF
TGTGCCAGCAGCGAGACTAGCGGGGGGACTGTGTACGAGCAGTACTTC
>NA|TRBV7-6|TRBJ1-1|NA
CASSLRDSGNTEAFF
TGTGCCAGCAGCTTACGGGACTCTGGGAACACTGAAGCTTTCTTT
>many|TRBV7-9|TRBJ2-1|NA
CASSLRRGEYNEQFF
TGTGCCAGCAGCTTGCGAAGGGGGGAGTACAATGAGCAGTTCTTC
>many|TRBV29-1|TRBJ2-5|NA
CSVERNGGGQETQYF
TGCAGCGTTGAGAGAAACGGGGGCGGGCAAGAGACCCAGTACTTC
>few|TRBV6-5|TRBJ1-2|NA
CASRLNSRAYFYGYTF
TGTGCCAGCAGGCTAAACTCGAGGGCCTATTTCTATGGCTACACCTTC
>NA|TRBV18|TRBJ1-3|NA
CASSPQEGSSGNTIYF
TGTGCCAGCTCACCACAAGAGGGAAGCTCTGGAAACACCATATATTTT
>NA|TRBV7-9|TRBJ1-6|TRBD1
CASSHRGGGSYNSPLHF
TGTGCCAGCAGCCACAGGGGAGGGGGATCCTATAATTCACCCCTCCACTTT
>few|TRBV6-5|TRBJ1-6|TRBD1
CASRRDRDPYNSPLHF
TGTGCCAGCAGGCGCGACAGGGACCCCTATAATTCACCCCTCCACTTT